These T cell receptor beta chains were read from a single sample in a study of blood T cell repertoires in COVID-19. Some clones are missing from TCRdb's copy, which holds only in-frame ones; the method was immunoSEQ multiplex PCR. The sample records over 45,000 clones, 90% to 95% being singletons. The sample was peripheral blood. These TCRs come from a human donor in a cohort sampled during active COVID-19. The CDR3 runs from the conserved cysteine through the conserved F or W. D genes are given only for firm matches. Size values are once, few and many counts, or a class for expanded clones, and some rows have none.

TRBJ1-5 | TRBV20-1 | NA | once | CSASAGGSNYQPQHF | TGCAGTGCTAGTGCGGGGGGCAGTAATTATCAGCCCCAGCATTTT
TRBJ1-1 | TRBV12-3/TRBV12-4 | NA | NA | CASSLVMNTEAFF | TGTGCCAGCAGTTTAGTAATGAACACTGAAGCTTTCTTT
TRBJ1-1 | TRBV24-1 | NA | few | CATSDSRAGDTEAFF | TGTGCCACCAGTGATAGCAGGGCAGGGGACACTGAAGCTTTCTTT
TRBJ1-2 | TRBV9 | NA | NA | CASSHQGGGRGGYTF | TGTGCCAGCAGCCACCAGGGAGGGGGTCGAGGCGGCTACACCTTC
TRBJ1-4 | TRBV5-1 | TRBD1 | NA | CASSYRGEKLFF | TGCGCCAGCAGCTACAGGGGCGAAAAACTGTTTTTT
TRBJ2-7 | TRBV10-3 | TRBD1 | NA | CAISSRGQDEQYF | TGTGCCATCAGTTCCAGGGGGCAAGACGAGCAGTACTTC
TRBJ2-5 | TRBV25-1 | NA | NA | CASSFVQETQYF | TGTGCCAGCAGCTTTGTCCAAGAGACCCAGTACTTC
TRBJ2-1 | TRBV29-1 | TRBD1 | NA | CSVEDPDRVLYNEQFF | TGCAGCGTTGAGGATCCCGACAGGGTCCTCTACAATGAGCAGTTCTTC
TRBJ1-1 | TRBV5-1 | TRBD1 | NA | CASSPGQVNTEAFF | TGCGCCAGCAGCCCCGGACAGGTTAACACTGAAGCTTTCTTT
TRBJ2-3 | TRBV3-1/TRBV3-2 | NA | NA | CASSQSLGGSTDTQYF | TGTGCCAGCAGCCAATCTCTCGGGGGAAGCACAGATACGCAGTATTTT
TRBJ2-1 | TRBV7-9 | TRBD2 | NA | CASSLWGLAGGGSQFF | TGTGCCAGCAGCTTATGGGGACTAGCGGGAGGAGGTTCACAGTTCTTC
TRBJ1-1 | TRBV6-1 | NA | NA | CASSDLFGLRVNTEAFF | TGTGCCAGCAGTGATTTATTTGGGCTGAGGGTGAACACTGAAGCTTTCTTT
TRBJ1-6 | TRBV5-1 | NA | NA | CASSLVGQSRIYNSPLHF | TGCGCCAGCAGCTTAGTAGGACAGAGTCGAATCTATAATTCACCCCTCCACTTT
TRBJ1-4 | TRBV19 | NA | NA | CASSDRGTGEKLFF | TGTGCCAGTAGCGACCGGGGGACGGGAGAAAAACTGTTTTTT
TRBJ1-6 | TRBV25-1 | NA | NA | CAVKNFGDSPLHF | TGTGCAGTAAAGAACTTCGGGGATTCACCCCTCCACTTT
TRBJ1-4 | TRBV30 | TRBD1 | once | CAWSTQGAKEKLFF | TGTGCCTGGAGTACCCAGGGGGCGAAAGAAAAACTGTTTTTT
TRBJ2-7 | TRBV7-3 | NA | NA | CASSLKTGTGGSRTYEQYF | TGTGCCAGCAGCTTAAAGACCGGGACTGGAGGAAGCAGGACCTACGAGCAGTATTTC
TRBJ1-2 | TRBV6-5 | NA | NA | CASRVQGTMSAF | TGTGCCAGCAGAGTACAGGGTACTATGTCAGCCTTC
TRBJ2-3 | TRBV2 | TRBD2 | NA | CASSHSGGAGDTQYF | TGTGCCAGCAGTCATAGCGGGGGGGCCGGAGATACGCAGTATTTT
TRBJ1-5 | TRBV5-1 | TRBD1 | NA | CASSVGTGDQPQHF | TGCGCCAGCAGCGTAGGGACAGGGGATCAGCCCCAGCATTTT
TRBJ2-7 | TRBV9 | TRBD1 | NA | CASSVEGASYEQYF | TGTGCCAGCAGCGTAGAGGGGGCCTCCTACGAGCAGTACTTC
TRBJ1-5 | TRBV5-1 | NA | once | CASSLHGEEPQHF | TGCGCCAGCAGCTTGCACGGAGAAGAGCCCCAGCATTTT
TRBJ2-5 | TRBV3-1/TRBV3-2 | NA | NA | CASSPLTGTYATKTQYF | TGTGCCAGCAGCCCCCTGACCGGGACTTACGCTACAAAGACCCAGTACTTC
TRBJ2-7 | TRBV10-3 | NA | NA | CAIGQFSYEQYF | TGTGCCATCGGACAGTTCTCCTACGAGCAGTACTTC
TRBJ2-3 | TRBV5-4 | TRBD2 | NA | CASSLNSGIADTQYF | TGTGCCAGCAGCTTAAATAGCGGGATCGCAGATACGCAGTATTTT
TRBJ2-7 | TRBV30 | TRBD1 | NA | CAWSRGWTGGNEQYF | TGTGCCTGGAGCAGGGGCTGGACAGGGGGAAACGAGCAGTACTTC
TRBJ2-5 | TRBV6-2/TRBV6-3 | NA | NA | CASSYSGRGQETQYF | TGTGCCAGCAGTTACTCGGGCAGGGGCCAAGAGACCCAGTACTTC
TRBJ1-5 | TRBV5-6 | TRBD1 | NA | CASSLLDRPDKPQHF | TGTGCCAGCAGCTTGCTGGACAGGCCAGATAAGCCCCAGCATTTT
TRBJ2-2 | TRBV4-3 | TRBD2 | NA | CASSQDPSGGLNTGELFF | TGCGCCAGCAGCCAAGATCCTAGCGGGGGCCTGAACACCGGGGAGCTGTTTTTT
TRBJ1-5 | TRBV2 | NA | once | CASSEQAFNQPQHF | TGTGCCAGCAGTGAACAGGCCTTCAATCAGCCCCAGCATTTT
TRBJ2-3 | TRBV6-5 | TRBD2 | NA | CASSYPGLAGGTQYF | TGTGCCAGCAGTTACCCGGGACTAGCGGGGGGTACGCAGTATTTT
TRBJ2-5 | TRBV6-6 | TRBD1 | NA | CASSYSGQGLETQYF | TGTGCCAGCAGTTACTCGGGACAGGGGTTGGAGACCCAGTACTTC
TRBJ2-5 | TRBV27 | TRBD2 | NA | CASSRLAGGTAGETQYF | TGTGCCAGCAGTCGACTAGCGGGAGGCACGGCGGGGGAGACCCAGTACTTC
TRBJ2-2 | TRBV7-9 | NA | NA | CASSFHASDFGTGELFF | TGTGCCAGCAGCTTCCACGCTTCTGATTTCGGGACCGGGGAGCTGTTTTTT
TRBJ1-4 | TRBV9 | TRBD1 | NA | CASSVQGAAPRQLFF | TGTGCCAGCAGCGTACAGGGGGCAGCTCCCAGACAACTGTTTTTT
TRBJ1-1 | TRBV30 | TRBD1 | NA | CAWSLVGQPRTNTEAFF | TGTGCCTGGAGTTTGGTGGGACAGCCAAGGACTAACACTGAAGCTTTCTTT
TRBJ2-3 | TRBV21-1 | NA | NA | CASSLRTSGVTDTQYF | TGTGCCAGCAGCCTTCGGACTAGCGGGGTCACAGATACGCAGTATTTT
TRBJ2-3 | TRBV7-3 | TRBD2 | once | CASSRLAGGSSSSTDTQYF | TGTGCCAGCAGCCGCCTAGCGGGGGGCTCCTCATCGAGCACAGATACGCAGTATTTT
TRBJ2-2 | TRBV4-1 | TRBD1 | NA | CASSQGLGQGRTGELFF | TGCGCCAGCAGCCAAGGCCTCGGACAGGGGCGTACCGGGGAGCTGTTTTTT
TRBJ2-2 | TRBV6-6 | NA | NA | CASSYSYRELAGELFF | TGTGCCAGCAGTTACTCGTATCGGGAGTTGGCCGGGGAGCTGTTTTTT
TRBJ2-3 | TRBV7-3 | TRBD2 | NA | CASSPLAGFTQYF | TGTGCCAGCAGCCCACTAGCGGGGTTTACGCAGTATTTT
TRBJ2-2 | TRBV4-3 | TRBD2 | NA | CASSLSSGVGDELFF | TGCGCCAGCAGCCTCTCTAGCGGGGTGGGGGATGAGCTGTTTTTT
TRBJ1-5 | TRBV7-9 | NA | NA | CASSLLGGENQPQHF | TGTGCCAGCAGCTTGCTGGGGGGTGAGAATCAGCCCCAGCATTTT
TRBJ2-1 | TRBV6-5 | TRBD1 | NA | CASSGQASYNEQFF | TGTGCCAGCAGCGGACAGGCCTCCTACAATGAGCAGTTCTTC
TRBJ2-3 | TRBV30 | TRBD2 | NA | CAWSDGSSGETDTQYF | TGTGCCTGGAGTGACGGGTCTAGCGGGGAGACAGATACGCAGTATTTT
TRBJ2-7 | TRBV2 | TRBD1 | NA | CASSGDPGQNYEQYF | TGTGCCAGCAGTGGCGACCCGGGACAGAACTACGAGCAGTACTTC
TRBJ1-4 | TRBV11-2 | NA | NA | CASSLNRDEKLFF | TGTGCCAGCAGCTTAAACAGGGACGAAAAACTGTTTTTT
TRBJ2-7 | TRBV7-2 | NA | NA | CASSLDVGRPEQYF | TGTGCCAGCAGCTTAGATGTGGGGCGCCCGGAGCAGTACTTC
TRBJ1-1 | TRBV28 | TRBD1 | NA | CASSSVGGAGNTEAFF | TGTGCCAGCAGTTCCGTAGGGGGCGCGGGGAACACTGAAGCTTTCTTT